These T cell receptor beta chains were read from a single sample in a study of blood T cells in healthy people across ages. TCRdb re-derived calls from the 5' RACE reads in MiXCR, one entry per CDR3 protein. The table has around 1.5 million distinct CDR3 sequences, approximately 40% seen once; the top ten hold less than 8%. Source material: blood. The receptors derive from a woman between 18 and 29 years old in good health. CDR3s include the opening cysteine and the closing phenylalanine or tryptophan. D genes are given only for firm matches. The size of a clone is reported for some rows only, either as once, few or many, or as a class for expanded clones.

>TRBJ1-2|TRBV25-1|many|12|.
CASSEWDYGYTF
TGTGCCAGCAGTGAGTGGGATTATGGCTACACCTTC
>TRBJ2-1|TRBV20-1|.|13|TRBD2
CSASSGAGNEQFF
TGCAGTGCATCTAGCGGGGCTGGCAATGAGCAGTTCTTC
>TRBJ1-2|TRBV29-1|many|12|.
CSVEVAGYGYTF
TGCAGCGTTGAGGTCGCAGGCTATGGCTACACCTTC
>TRBJ1-2|TRBV4-1|few|15|.
CASSQERFGPNGYTF
TGCGCCAGCAGCCAAGAGCGCTTTGGGCCTAATGGCTACACCTTC
>TRBJ2-1|TRBV11-1|.|21|TRBD2
CASSSGRLLAGGSKSYNEQFF
TGTGCCAGCAGCTCGGGCCGCCTACTAGCGGGGGGGAGTAAATCCTACAATGAGCAGTTCTTC
>TRBJ2-1|TRBV7-9|.|16|.
CASSLDGGITYNEQFF
TGTGCCAGCAGCTTAGATGGAGGGATAACCTACAATGAGCAGTTCTTC
>TRBJ2-1|TRBV7-9|.|13|.
CASSVMAFTEQFF
TGTGCCAGCAGCGTAATGGCGTTTACTGAGCAGTTCTTC
>TRBJ2-7|TRBV12-3/TRBV12-4|.|15|.
CASSLEWGTDYEQYF
TGTGCCAGCAGTTTAGAGTGGGGGACTGACTACGAGCAGTACTTC
>TRBJ2-1|TRBV3-1|few|14|TRBD2
CASSTRTSGKEQFF
TGTGCCAGCAGCACCCGGACTAGCGGGAAGGAGCAGTTCTTC
>TRBJ2-3|TRBV3-1|.|17|TRBD2
CASSQDLAGVPTDTQYF
TGTGCCAGCAGCCAAGATTTAGCGGGGGTCCCCACAGATACGCAGTATTTT
>TRBJ2-2|TRBV7-9|.|15|.
CASSLVLAGTGELFF
TGTGCCAGCAGCTTAGTCCTAGCCGGCACCGGGGAGCTGTTTTTT
>TRBJ2-3|TRBV7-3|.|14|.
CASSIQPAGDTQYF
TGTGCCAGCAGCATCCAGCCCGCGGGGGATACGCAGTATTTT
>TRBJ2-3|TRBV6-6|few|15|.
CASSYLGSWADTQYF
TGTGCCAGCAGTTACCTTGGTAGCTGGGCAGATACGCAGTATTTT
>TRBJ2-2|TRBV10-3|few|14|TRBD2
CAISESAGAGELFF
TGTGCCATCAGTGAGTCGGCGGGAGCCGGGGAGCTGTTTTTT
>TRBJ1-2|TRBV5-8|.|13|.
CARTSGFDYGYTF
TGTGCCAGAACTTCCGGATTTGACTATGGCTACACCTTC
>TRBJ2-7|TRBV18|.|16|.
CASSPPRGLSSYEQYF
TGTGCCAGCTCACCACCGCGGGGGCTCAGCTCCTACGAGCAGTACTTC
>TRBJ2-3|TRBV29-1|few|11|.
CSVEFTDTQYF
TGCAGCGTCGAATTCACAGATACGCAGTATTTT
>TRBJ2-7|TRBV2|.|14|.
CASSEGEGNYEQYF
TGTGCCAGCAGTGAAGGGGAAGGGAACTACGAGCAGTACTTC
>TRBJ2-4|TRBV20-1|.|14|.
CSASDNLAKNIQYF
TGCAGTGCTTCGGACAATCTAGCCAAAAACATTCAGTACTTC
>TRBJ2-4|TRBV12-3/TRBV12-4|few|16|TRBD2
CASSYGTSVGTDIQYF
TGTGCCAGCAGTTACGGGACTAGCGTGGGGACCGACATTCAGTACTTC
>TRBJ2-3|TRBV6-1|.|14|.
CASKAGPSTDTQYF
TGTGCCAGCAAAGCGGGCCCTAGCACAGATACGCAGTATTTT
>TRBJ2-3|TRBV20-1|once|15|TRBD1
CSARDSGLGTDAQYF
TGCAGTGCTAGAGATTCGGGCCTTGGGACAGATGCGCAGTATTTT
>TRBJ2-3|TRBV30|.|12|.
CVVSLGTDTQYF
TGTGTTGTCTCACTCGGCACAGATACGCAGTATTTT
>TRBJ2-1|TRBV7-9|few|15|TRBD2
CASSLGLAGGQEQFF
TGTGCCAGCAGCTTAGGACTAGCGGGGGGTCAGGAGCAGTTCTTC
>TRBJ2-7|TRBV18|few|18|TRBD2
CASSPFQATSRSSYEQYF
TGTGCCAGCTCACCTTTCCAGGCGACTAGCCGATCCTCCTACGAGCAGTACTTC
>TRBJ2-1|TRBV7-9|few|14|.
CASSSLGAFDEQFF
TGTGCCAGCAGCTCCCTTGGGGCTTTCGATGAGCAGTTCTTC
>TRBJ1-1|TRBV2|.|13|.
CASSEDWSTEAFF
TGTGCCAGCAGTGAAGATTGGTCCACTGAAGCTTTCTTT
>TRBJ2-2|TRBV7-7|.|12|.
CASKALSGELFF
TGTGCTAGCAAAGCCCTGAGCGGGGAGCTGTTTTTT
>TRBJ1-4|TRBV20-1|.|13|.
CSARRGENEKLFF
TGCAGTGCTAGAAGAGGGGAGAATGAAAAACTGTTTTTT
>TRBJ2-3|TRBV6-6|few|15|.
CASSYFEGGTDTQYF
TGTGCCAGCAGTTACTTCGAGGGGGGCACCGATACGCAGTATTTT
>TRBJ1-6|TRBV25-1|.|15|.
CASSGDSSYNSPPHF
TGTGCCAGCAGTGGTGATAGCTCCTATAATTCACCCCCCCACTTT
>TRBJ2-7|TRBV28|few|13|TRBD2
CATLSGATYEQYF
TGTGCCACCCTTAGCGGGGCAACCTACGAGCAGTACTTC
>TRBJ2-1|TRBV6-4|few|14|.
CASSQRARVDEQFF
TGTGCCAGCAGTCAGCGGGCTAGGGTGGATGAGCAGTTCTTC
>TRBJ2-7|TRBV6-2/TRBV6-3|.|15|.
CASSDSPGGPYEQYF
TGTGCCAGCAGCGACTCCCCAGGTGGGCCCTACGAGCAGTACTTC
>TRBJ1-1|TRBV27|few|14|.
CASSLREGSAEAFF
TGTGCCAGCAGTTTGCGGGAAGGGAGTGCTGAAGCTTTCTTT
>TRBJ2-1|TRBV20-1|.|11|.
CSAKHGNEQFF
TGCAGTGCAAAACATGGCAATGAGCAGTTCTTC
>TRBJ2-1|TRBV5-6|.|13|.
CASSLGPPDEQFF
TGTGCCAGCAGCTTGGGCCCTCCCGATGAGCAGTTCTTC
>TRBJ2-7|TRBV6-1|.|13|.
CASSGLWAYEQYF
TGTGCCAGCAGTGGACTATGGGCCTACGAGCAGTACTTC
>TRBJ2-7|TRBV4-1|.|15|.
CASSQDKRKSDEQYF
TGCGCCAGCAGCCAAGATAAAAGGAAGAGTGATGAGCAGTACTTC
>TRBJ2-7|TRBV14|.|16|TRBD2
CASSQESAGVGNEQYF
TGTGCCAGCAGCCAAGAATCAGCGGGAGTGGGTAATGAGCAGTACTTC